The 25 T cell receptor beta chains listed next were all sequenced from one sample in a study of blood T cell repertoires in COVID-19. The method was immunoSEQ multiplex PCR; TCRdb's version includes in-frame clones alone and lacks a portion of them. In the table there are about 330,000 clones, approximately 92% of which are singletons. Sequencing used PBMCs or T cells enriched from blood (not recorded which). These receptors all come from a woman in her thirties who had recovered from COVID-19.

The CDR3, as DNA: TGTGCCAGCACCCCGACAGGCAGTAGCAATCAGCCCCAGCATTTT. Translated: CASTPTGSSNQPQHF. The chain recombines TRBV9 with TRBJ1-5; D is perhaps TRBD1 (6 bases). Trimming cost V 6 bases and J 0 bases, with 13 bases left between them. Germline CDR1 is SGDLS and CDR2 is YYNGEE. This CDR3 is built from 15 residues. The full variable domain, completed using reference TRBV9 and TRBJ1-5, is DSGVTQTPKHLITATGQRVTLRCSPRSGDLSVYWYQQSLDQGLQFLIQYYNGEERAKGNILERFSAQQFPDLHSELNLSSLELGDSALYFCASTPTGSSNQPQHFGDGTRLSIL.

This rearrangement joins TRBV4-1 to TRBJ2-2; 12 bases are a match to TRBD2. After removal of 2 bases from V and 7 bases from J, the junction contained 2 bases not matched to a gene. CDR3 length: 15 residues. The germline gives CDR1 MGHRA, CDR2 YSYEKL. CDR3 protein: CASSQTSGRIGELFF. As DNA, the CDR3 is TGCGCCAGCAGCCAAACTAGCGGGAGGATCGGGGAGCTGTTTTTT.

CDR3 nucleotides: TGCGCCAGCAGCTTGACGGGGGACACTGAAGCTTTCTTT. Amino acids: CASSLTGDTEAFF. The J gene is TRBJ1-1, the V gene TRBV5-1, with TRBD1 as a possible D gene (5 bases). CDR3 length equals 13 residues. Germline V gives CDR1 SGHRS, CDR2 YFSETQ. V gave up 1 base and J gave up 3 bases, with 7 bases separating them.

The rearrangement uses TRBV28 and TRBJ2-3; 15 bases line up with TRBD2. Germline values: CDR1 MDHEN, CDR2 SYDVKM. The CDR3 spans 15 residues. V lost 5 bases, J lost 7 bases, and 4 bases stayed unmatched. As DNA, the CDR3 is TGTGCCAGCAGTGGACTAGCGGGGGGGCTTAATACGCAGTATTTT. Translated, it gives CASSGLAGGLNTQYF.

The V gene is TRBV7-8, the J gene TRBJ2-5; the match to TRBD2 covers 7 bases. Germline V gene sequence: CDR1 SGHVS, CDR2 FQNEAQ. The J segment lost 5 bases and the V segment lost 7 bases, leaving 16 bases of the junction unmatched. The CDR3 sequence is 16 residues long. CDR3 nucleotide sequence: TGTGCCAGCATTCGGTTCGAGGGAGGGCCGGGGGAGACCCAGTACTTC. It codes for CASIRFEGGPGETQYF.

J is TRBJ1-6 and V is TRBV28; 7 bases agree with TRBD1. This CDR3 is 15 amino acids long. Trimming removed 3 bases from V and 6 bases from J; junction bases left unmatched: 5. From germline, CDR1 is MDHEN and CDR2 SYDVKM. This CDR3 is CASSFQGTVNSPLHF. The CDR3 bases are TGTGCCAGCAGTTTTCAAGGGACAGTTAATTCACCCCTCCACTTT.

For the CDR3, the DNA is TGTGCCAGCAGCATGGGACTAGCGGGACCCGAGCAGTACTTC. Its protein is CASSMGLAGPEQYF. The chain recombines TRBV7-3 with TRBJ2-7; 13 bases are a match to TRBD2. The CDR3 loop spans 14 amino acids. Germline lookup yields CDR1 SGHTA and CDR2 FQGTGA. V was clipped by 5 bases and J by 6 bases; unmatched bases: 4.

V gene TRBV27 combines with J gene TRBJ1-4, with 7 nucleotides matching TRBD1. The length of the CDR3 is 16 residues. CDR1 is MNHEY, CDR2 SMNVEV, per germline (reference sequence). The V gene end was trimmed by 4 bases and the J gene end by 2 bases; junction bases not matched to a gene: 7. The CDR3 DNA reads as TGTGCCAGCAGTTACCGGGCAGGGGGTACTAATGAAAAACTGTTTTTT. Residues: CASSYRAGGTNEKLFF.

The rearrangement links TRBV7-9 to TRBJ1-5; the D is unclear. CDR3 length equals 13 residues. V lost 5 bases, J lost 0 bases, and 5 bases lay in between. The germline V gene has CDR1 SEHNR and CDR2 FQNEAQ (reference sequence). The CDR3: CASSRNSNQPQHF. CDR3 DNA sequence: TGTGCCAGCAGCCGTAATAGCAATCAGCCCCAGCATTTT.

The rearrangement uses TRBV7-9 and TRBJ1-5; TRBD1 matches 7 bases. V lost 6 bases, J lost 5 bases, and 7 bases stayed unmatched. The CDR3 runs 14 residues. CDR1 is SEHNR, CDR2 FQNEAQ, per germline (reference sequence). CDR3 nucleotide sequence: TGTGCCAGCAGTCAAACAGGGGAGTATCAGCCCCAGCATTTT. Its translation: CASSQTGEYQPQHF.

The genes are TRBV5-4 and TRBJ1-1, with D possibly TRBD1 on 5 matching bases. The CDR3 length is 14 residues. CDR1 is SGHNT and CDR2 is YYREEE in the germline V gene (reference sequence). Trimming stripped 0 bases from V and 2 bases from J, with 8 bases between. The CDR3 DNA follows: TGTGCCAGCAGCTTGGGACAGAGAAACACTGAAGCTTTCTTT. Translating it yields CASSLGQRNTEAFF. Together with reference TRBV5-4 and TRBJ1-1, the CDR3 gives the full variable domain: ETGVTQSPTHLIKTRGQQVTLRCSSQSGHNTVSWYQQALGQGPQFIFQYYREEENGRGNFPPRFSGLQFPNYSSELNVNALELDDSALYLCASSLGQRNTEAFFGQGTRLTVV.

This chain joins TRBV7-3 and TRBJ2-1, with D possibly TRBD1 on 5 matching bases. The germline V gene has CDR1 SGHTA and CDR2 FQGTGA. The ends were cut back, 5 bases at V and 8 bases at J, with 16 bases in the middle. The CDR3 extends over 14 amino acids. Here the CDR3 DNA reads TGTGCCAGCAGCAGGCAGGGTGGCTGGGATGAGCAGTTCTTC. Residues: CASSRQGGWDEQFF.

This sequence joins TRBV13 and TRBJ2-1; D is unclear. The CDR3 runs 12 residues. The V gene's germline CDR1 is PRHDT and CDR2 FYEKMQ (reference sequence). Trimming pared 1 base from V and 8 bases from J, leaving 6 bases between. The CDR3, as DNA: TGTGCCAGCAGCTTAGAAGAGGATGAGCAGTTCTTC. Its translation is CASSLEEDEQFF.

In DNA, the CDR3 is TGTGCCAGCAGGGGACAGCCAACCAAAGAGACCCAGTACTTC. Its translation is CASRGQPTKETQYF. The V gene is TRBV7-9, the J gene TRBJ2-5; the match to TRBD1 covers 7 bases. The CDR3 length is 14 residues. V lost 6 bases, J lost 3 bases, and 7 bases stayed unmatched. Germline V gene lookup returns CDR1 SEHNR and CDR2 FQNEAQ (reference sequence).

V and J are TRBV6-2 or TRBV6-3 and TRBJ2-1, with TRBD2 matching over 10 bases. This CDR3 has 16 residues. V lost 3 bases and J lost 5; bases outside the gene matches: 7. Per germline, CDR1 MNHEY and CDR2 SVGEGT. The CDR3 protein is CASSYWLAGVHNEQFF. CDR3 DNA sequence: TGTGCCAGCAGTTATTGGCTAGCGGGAGTCCACAATGAGCAGTTCTTC.

V gene TRBV7-2 combines with J gene TRBJ2-5; TRBD2 aligns across 7 bases. There are 15 residues in the CDR3. CDR1 and CDR2 from the germline V gene are SGHTA and FQGNSA. V dropped 2 bases and J dropped 1; count of bases not matched to a gene: 4. The CDR3 coding sequence is TGTGCCAGCAGCTTATGGGCGGGAGTCCAAGAGACCCAGTACTTC. This sequence encodes CASSLWAGVQETQYF.

V usage is TRBV7-3 and J usage is TRBJ1-1, with TRBD1 matching over 9 bases. Germline CDR1 is SGHTA and CDR2 is FQGTGA. Trimming took 6 bases from V and 7 from J; bases not matched to a gene: 9. The CDR3 has 14 residues. CDR3 nucleotide sequence: TGTGCCAGCAGGGGGACAGGGAATGGTGGTGAAGCTTTCTTT. Translation gives CASRGTGNGGEAFF.

The chain links TRBV12-3 or TRBV12-4 to TRBJ2-3; TRBD2 might be the D (5 bases). The V end was cut by 7 bases, the J end by 1 base, with 9 bases between. The CDR3 extends over 13 amino acids. The CDR3 region has the DNA TGTGCCAGCACTAGCTTTGGCACAGATACGCAGTATTTT. Translating it yields CASTSFGTDTQYF.

This chain links TRBV7-2 with TRBJ1-4; D gene ambiguous. CDR1 and CDR2 (germline): SGHTA, FQGNSA. This CDR3 has 13 residues. The V gene lost 5 bases and the J gene lost 10 bases, with 14 bases spanning the gap. The CDR3 bases are TGTGCCAGCAGCGCCAGCTTAGAGGGAAAACTGTTTTTT. Translating gives CASSASLEGKLFF.

This clone was counted a few times. The chain links TRBV30 to TRBJ2-1, with 9 bases identical to TRBD1. The length of the CDR3 is 13 residues. J lost 6 bases, V lost 4 bases, and 4 bases had no gene match. Germline V gene sequence: CDR1 GTSNPN, CDR2 SVGIG (reference sequence). CDR3 nucleotides: TGTGCCTGGATGGGACAGGGAGGCAATGAGCAGTTCTTC. Protein sequence: CAWMGQGGNEQFF. The complete variable domain, with remaining parts taken from reference TRBV30 and TRBJ2-1, reads SQTIHQWPATLVQPVGSPLSLECTVEGTSNPNLYWYRQAAGRGLQLLFYSVGIGQISSEVPQNLSASRPQDRQFILSSKKLLLSDSGFYLCAWMGQGGNEQFFGPGTRLTVL.

The chain is built from TRBV28 and TRBJ1-2; a weak D match, TRBD1 (5 bases). V lost 4 bases and J lost 0, with 21 bases in between. Germline CDR1 and CDR2: MDHEN and SYDVKM. The length of the CDR3 is 18 residues. CDR3: CASSSPGSPKGANYGYTF. CDR3 sequence (DNA): TGTGCCAGCAGTTCCCCTGGGTCTCCCAAAGGGGCTAACTATGGCTACACCTTC.

V is TRBV28 and J is TRBJ1-2; perhaps TRBD1 as D (6 bases). CDR3 length equals 12 residues. The V and J ends lost 4 bases and 6 bases respectively, with 9 bases between them. The germline CDR1 and CDR2 sequences are MDHEN and SYDVKM. The DNA for the CDR3 is TGTGCCAGCAGTTCGCAGGGGCATGGCTACACCTTC. Encoded protein: CASSSQGHGYTF.

The chain recombines TRBV7-2 with TRBJ2-1; TRBD2 matches at 11 bases. The CDR3 has 16 amino acids. The V and J ends lost 7 bases and 7 bases, in that order; junction bases with no gene match: 12. The germline gives CDR1 SGHTA, CDR2 FQGNSA. The chain's CDR3 is CASKVSSGGAKNEQFF. The CDR3 DNA follows: TGTGCCAGCAAAGTGAGTAGCGGGGGGGCCAAGAATGAGCAGTTCTTC. The full variable domain, rest sourced from reference TRBV7-2 and TRBJ2-1, is GAGVSQSPSNKVTEKGKDVELRCDPISGHTALYWYRQSLGQGLEFLIYFQGNSAPDKSGLPSDRFSAERTGGSVSTLTIQRTQQEDSAVYLCASKVSSGGAKNEQFFGPGTRLTVL.

The CDR3, as DNA: TGTGCCAGCAGTACCTGGACTAGCGGGGAGCAGTTCTTC. Its translation is CASSTWTSGEQFF. The rearrangement uses TRBV27 and TRBJ2-1; 11 bases agree with TRBD2. V was clipped by 5 bases and J by 10 bases; unmatched bases: 4. Germline CDR1 reads MNHEY; CDR2 reads SMNVEV (reference sequence). This CDR3 spans 13 amino acids.

The rearrangement uses TRBV18 and TRBJ2-7; maybe TRBD1 (6 bases). Germline CDR1 reads KGHSH; CDR2 reads LQKENI. The germline V and J ends were trimmed by 3 bases and 5 bases, with 20 bases remaining between them. The CDR3 contains 16 residues. The CDR3 DNA sequence: TGTGCCAGCTCACCTATCCCTGTCAGGGGTAGTGACGAGCAGTACTTC. Translated: CASSPIPVRGSDEQYF.